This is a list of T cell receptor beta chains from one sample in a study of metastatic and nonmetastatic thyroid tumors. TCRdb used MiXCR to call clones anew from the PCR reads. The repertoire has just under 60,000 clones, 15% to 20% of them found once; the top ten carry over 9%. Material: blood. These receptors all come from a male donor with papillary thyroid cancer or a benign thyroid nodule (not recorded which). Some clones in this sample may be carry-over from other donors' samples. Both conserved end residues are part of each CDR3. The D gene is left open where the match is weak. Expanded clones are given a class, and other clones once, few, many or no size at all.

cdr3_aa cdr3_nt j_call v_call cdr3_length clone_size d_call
CASRPRGTGKDEDLF TGTGCCAGCAGACCTAGGGGGACAGGGAAAGATGAAGATTTATTT TRBJ1-1 TRBV6-2/TRBV6-3 15 NA TRBD1
CASSSGLAGVTGELFF TGTGCCAGCAGCTCCGGACTAGCGGGAGTAACCGGGGAGCTGTTTTTT TRBJ2-2 TRBV5-4 16 few TRBD2
CASRGGSGTYSHNEQFF TGTGCCAGCAGGGGGGGTAGCGGGACCTACTCCCACAATGAGCAGTTCTTC TRBJ2-1 TRBV2 17 many TRBD2
CASSSRLSGINEQFF TGTGCCAGCAGTTCTCGACTTAGCGGGATCAATGAGCAGTTCTTC TRBJ2-1 TRBV6-5 15 many TRBD2
CASSVASVNTGELFF TGTGCCAGCAGCGTAGCTTCGGTAAACACCGGGGAGCTGTTTTTT TRBJ2-2 TRBV9 15 many NA
CATSMGNWANFLTF TGTGCCACTTCAATGGGAAACTGGGCCAACTTCCTGACTTTC TRBJ2-6 TRBV6-4 14 few NA
CASSPEGAGDREQYF TGTGCCAGCAGCCCCGAGGGGGCGGGGGATCGCGAGCAGTACTTC TRBJ2-7 TRBV9 15 many NA
CASSTYRGRNQPQHF TGTGCCAGCAGCACCTACAGGGGTCGGAATCAGCCCCAGCATTTT TRBJ1-5 TRBV3-1 15 many TRBD1
CASREGGGYGYTF TGTGCCAGCAGGGAAGGGGGGGGCTATGGCTACACCTTC TRBJ1-2 TRBV7-8 13 few NA
CASSEHRETGELFF TGTGCCAGCAGTGAGCACAGGGAAACCGGGGAGCTGTTTTTT TRBJ2-2 TRBV25-1 14 many NA
CASRAVTGKREQFF TGTGCCAGCAGGGCAGTAACAGGCAAGCGGGAGCAGTTCTTC TRBJ2-1 TRBV6-1 14 NA NA
CASSWSGTDTQYF TGTGCCAGCAGCTGGAGTGGCACAGATACGCAGTATTTT TRBJ2-3 TRBV6-1 13 few NA
CASIYSEVWCSPLHF TGTGCCAGCATTTACTCGGAAGTTTGGTGTTCACCCCTCCACTTT TRBJ1-6 TRBV6-5 15 few NA
CASSRAGAYGATNEKLFF TGCGCCAGCAGCCGCGCGGGGGCGTATGGTGCAACTAATGAAAAACTGTTTTTT TRBJ1-4 TRBV5-1 18 many NA
CASSSTALMRYVYTF TGTGCCAGCAGTTCGACAGCCCTTATGAGGTATGTCTACACCTTC TRBJ1-2 TRBV28 15 few NA
CASSLVGGGSWVSGELFF TGTGCCAGCAGCTTAGTTGGTGGCGGGAGTTGGGTTAGCGGGGAGCTGTTTTTT TRBJ2-2 TRBV11-3 18 many TRBD2
CASSLNTLGNEAFF TGTGCCAGCAGTTTAAACACCCTGGGGAACGAAGCTTTCTTT TRBJ1-1 TRBV27 14 NA NA
CASRGRDRGGSPLHF TGTGCCAGCAGGGGTAGGGACAGGGGCGGCTCACCCCTCCACTTT TRBJ1-6 TRBV6-1 15 medium-sized TRBD1
CASQVRGYQETQYF TGCGCCAGCCAGGTGCGGGGGTACCAAGAGACCCAGTACTTC TRBJ2-5 TRBV5-1 14 NA TRBD2
CASSQWGGGTYEPYF NA TRBJ2-7 TRBV12-3/TRBV12-4 15 few NA
CSARDLVRVNEQFF TGCAGTGCTAGAGATCTGGTAAGAGTCAATGAGCAGTTCTTC TRBJ2-1 TRBV20-1 14 many NA
CSARPEGQGIYIQYF TGCAGTGCTAGACCCGAGGGACAGGGAATATACATTCAGTACTTC TRBJ2-4 TRBV20-1 15 many TRBD1
CASSSLRTGRYEQYF TGTGCCAGCAGCTCCCTAAGGACAGGCCGCTACGAGCAGTACTTC TRBJ2-7 TRBV5-6 15 many TRBD1
CASSEGSGSNQPQHF TGTGCCAGCAGTGAAGGGTCCGGGAGCAATCAGCCCCAGCATTTT TRBJ1-5 TRBV6-1 15 many NA
CASRPGQASYSNQPQHF TGTGCCAGCAGACCGGGACAAGCATCTTATAGCAATCAGCCCCAGCATTTT TRBJ1-5 TRBV6-1 17 many NA
CASSPSNPTDTQYF TGTGCCAGCAGTCCTAGCAATCCCACAGATACGCAGTATTTT TRBJ2-3 TRBV27 14 many NA
CSAKDSFAQPQHF TGCAGTGCGAAAGACAGTTTCGCTCAGCCCCAGCATTTT TRBJ1-5 TRBV20-1 13 NA NA
CASSLAASGGYEQFF TGCGCCAGCAGCTTGGCGGCTAGCGGGGGCTATGAGCAGTTCTTC TRBJ2-1 TRBV5-1 15 many TRBD2
CSAPSPDTQYF TGCAGTGCCCCATCCCCAGATACGCAGTATTTT TRBJ2-3 TRBV20-1 11 many NA
CASTSARGHVDEQFF TGTGCCAGCACCTCCGCGAGGGGCCACGTTGATGAGCAGTTCTTC TRBJ2-1 TRBV12-3/TRBV12-4 15 many NA
CSARVRGNTVELFF TGCAGTGCCAGAGTACGGGGAAACACCGTGGAGCTGTTTTTT TRBJ2-2 TRBV20-1 14 NA NA
CATSDFTGNNEQFF TGTGCCACCAGTGATTTCACAGGGAACAATGAGCAGTTCTTC TRBJ2-1 TRBV24-1 14 many NA
CASRRTGDNEQFF TGTGCCAGCAGAAGGACAGGGGACAATGAGCAGTTCTTC TRBJ2-1 TRBV6-1 13 few TRBD1
CSSRWDTEGSLKETQYF TGCAGTTCTAGGTGGGACACCGAGGGGAGCCTAAAAGAGACCCAGTACTTC TRBJ2-5 TRBV20-1 17 NA NA
CSVGTSGLAKNIQYF TGCAGTGTCGGGACTAGCGGACTAGCCAAAAACATTCAGTACTTC TRBJ2-4 TRBV20-1 15 many TRBD2
CASSPYTRGATYEQYF TGTGCCAGCAGTCCATACACCCGCGGGGCCACCTACGAGCAGTACTTC TRBJ2-7 TRBV28 16 many NA
CASSLGSGGLNEQYF TGCGCCAGCAGCTTGGGTAGCGGGGGACTCAACGAGCAGTACTTC TRBJ2-7 TRBV5-1 15 many TRBD2
CASSVVGQIQETQYF TGTGCCAGCAGTGTTGTGGGACAAATACAAGAGACCCAGTACTTC TRBJ2-5 TRBV6-1 15 many NA
CASSTGTGYNQPQHF TGTGCCAGTAGTACTGGGACAGGGTATAATCAGCCCCAGCATTTT TRBJ1-5 TRBV12-3/TRBV12-4 15 few TRBD1
CASSLGLRGETQYF TGTGCCAGCAGCTTAGGCCTCAGGGGGGAGACCCAGTACTTC TRBJ2-5 TRBV7-9 14 many TRBD1
CASSLHSIRDRGLNEQFF TGTGCCAGCAGCCTACATTCGATTAGGGATCGTGGTCTCAATGAGCAGTTCTTC TRBJ2-1 TRBV9 18 NA NA
CASTKDYEQYF TGTGCCAGCACGAAGGACTACGAGCAGTACTTC TRBJ2-7 TRBV2 11 many NA